This T cell receptor (beta chain) is from a study of OX40 agonist ivuxolimab in advanced cancers. At the level of the whole study: Ivuxolimab was a fully human IgG2 agonistic monoclonal antibody targeting the costimulatory receptor OX40 (CD134). Of the approximately 50 patients in dose escalation, 19 had hepatocellular carcinoma, roughly 15 had melanoma, 9 had renal cell carcinoma and 9 had head and neck cancer. The paper describes the monotherapy dose-escalation part (N = 52 patients) of the phase I trial of ivuxolimab. Peripheral TCRbeta sequencing was intended to test whether TCR sequence diversity was altered and clonal T-cell expansion was caused by ivuxolimab. In the dose-escalation cohort, approximately 83% of patients were male, and the mean age was 60 years with a range of roughly 23 to 79. Intravenous ivuxolimab was administered to patients every 2 weeks at six dose levels: 0.01, 0.1, 0.3, 1.5, 3 and 10 mg/kg. Prior anti-PD-1, anti-PD-L1 or anti-CTLA-4 therapy was permitted, and checkpoint inhibitors had been received by approximately 39% of dose-escalation patients. Partial responses were achieved by three dose-escalation patients, of whom one had hepatocellular carcinoma and two had cutaneous melanoma. Overall study results and their limits: On average, CD8+ T cells showed more expanded clones than CD4+ T cells after ivuxolimab. Low levels of normalized T-cell clonal expansion were also seen in some patients who did not respond. In the 0.1-3.0 mg/kg groups, partial responders were among the patients with the lowest normalized peripheral clonal expansion, particularly in CD8+ T cells. At doses from 0.1 to 3.0 mg/kg, clonal expansion was seen in both CD4+ and CD8+ blood T cells between baseline and week 6. The antigen specificity of the peripheral T cells that underwent clonal expansion was not determined.

Genomic DNA was isolated from the sorted cells so that the TCRbeta CDR3 region could be sequenced. TCRbeta CDR3 regions were sequenced using the immunoSEQ Assay. TCRdb retrieved this table from immuneACCESS and kept in-frame rearrangements only. Not all clones are present; in checked studies, unresolved V genes account for under half, and no reason is known for the remainder. For this sample there are some 19,000 clones; approximately 89% appear just once. The ten largest clones add up to around 15% of the sample. The trial excluded patients who had a history of autoimmune disease or who were on systemic immunosuppression. Peripheral blood for TCR sequencing was collected from all dose cohorts at baseline, on cycle 4 day 1, and on cycle 7 day 1. Samples were obtained from an open-label, multicenter, first-in-human phase I dose-escalation trial of ivuxolimab. Adults with locally advanced or metastatic head and neck squamous cell, hepatocellular, melanoma or renal cell carcinoma were enrolled in the trial. Before TCR sequencing, CD4+ T cells and CD8+ T cells were sorted from peripheral blood as separate populations.

As to this clone: Its antigen is not yet known. No much larger clone exists at a distance of one base, and base qualities are not known.

From V the trimming removes 10 bases and from J it removes 4 bases, while the gene matches leave 16 bases of the junction unaccounted for. Sequences LNHDA (CDR1) and SQIVND (CDR2) are obtained from the germline V gene (reference sequence). The CDR3 covers 16 residues, taking in both the cysteine and the phenylalanine. CDR3 DNA only is kept here, 48 bases in frame from base 1. The rearranged chain carries TRBV19 and TRBJ2-5; TRBD2 lines up with 9 middle nucleotides. The sequenced sample was CD4+ or CD8+ T cells sorted from blood, obtained in a trial of the OX40 agonist ivuxolimab. This receptor was taken from an adult with an advanced solid tumor such as melanoma, head and neck, liver or kidney cancer. The bases are TGTGCCACTACACCGCTGGGGCGGGGGGGCCTAGAGACCCAGTACTTC. It translates to CATTPLGRGGLETQYF.